The 13 T cell receptor beta chains presented below share a single source sample, sequenced in a study of CD8 T cells in ankylosing spondylitis (dated by TCRdb to about 2017). Library method: 5' RACE. Sequencing was carried out with an Illumina HiSeq 2500. TCRdb reprocessing: public reads trimmed at Q25 with fastp, clones called with MiXCR, in-frame beta chains kept. Every entry covers one CDR3 protein and lists the most common genes and DNA from its rows. For this sample the table gives fewer than 80,000 distinct CDR3 sequences, of which roughly 5% were detected only once. The leading ten clones occupy 2.2% of the sample. The sequenced sample consisted of blood, either unsorted or a sorted T cell fraction (not recorded which). The receptors were gathered from a male donor with ankylosing spondylitis or in good health (not recorded which).

This clonotype has ten or more counts. At one boundary the junction diverges from the germline segment, which might be a read error. The chain has TRBV7-7 and TRBJ2-1; no firm D call. The CDR3 has 12 amino acids. From germline, CDR1 is SSHAT and CDR2 FNYEAQ (reference sequence). The CDR3 DNA sequence: TGTGCTAGCAGCCCCTCCGGGTGGGAGCAGTTCTTC. Its translation is CASSPSGWEQFF. The full variable domain, completed using reference TRBV7-7 and TRBJ2-1, is GAGVSQSPRYKVTKRGQDVTLRCDPISSHATLYWYQQALGQGPEFLTYFNYEAQPDKSGLPSDRFSAERPEGSISTLTIQRTEQRDSAMYRCASSPSGWEQFFGPGTRLTVL.

In its sample, this clonotype was seen many times. The rearrangement links TRBV28 to TRBJ1-2; TRBD1 agrees at 10 bases. The CDR3 runs 15 residues. Germline assignment: CDR1 MDHEN and CDR2 SYDVKM. Losses at the gene ends were 4 bases for V and 5 bases for J; bases not matched to a gene: 7. CDR3 in amino acids: CASSSGTGEFYGYTF. In DNA, the CDR3 is TGTGCCAGCAGTTCGGGGACAGGGGAATTTTATGGCTACACCTTC.

This clonotype was recorded at least ten times. The chain couples TRBV2 to TRBJ2-6, with no clear D. This CDR3 comprises 14 residues. V shed 9 bases and J shed 0 bases, with 9 bases lying between them. The germline V gene encodes CDR1 SNHLY and CDR2 FYNNEI. This CDR3 reads CARSQNSGANVLTF. The CDR3 DNA follows: TGTGCCAGGTCTCAAAACTCTGGGGCCAACGTCCTGACTTTC.

This rearrangement joins TRBV4-2 to TRBJ2-2, with TRBD2 as a possible D gene (6 bases). V was clipped by 1 base and J by 6 bases, with 12 bases between them. The germline V gene encodes CDR1 LGHNA and CDR2 YNFKEQ. The CDR3 is 15 residues long. In nucleotides, the CDR3 is TGTGCCAGCAGCCAAGGTCCCACTAGCCCCGGGGAGCTGTTTTTT. Translated, it gives CASSQGPTSPGELFF.

At least ten counts were recorded for this clonotype. This sequence joins TRBV2 and TRBJ2-7, with TRBD1 identical over 7 bases. There are 12 residues in the CDR3. CDR1 SNHLY and CDR2 FYNNEI come from the germline V gene. The V and J ends lost 8 bases and 3 bases, in that order; junction bases with no gene match: 4. CDR3 bases: TGTGCCAGCTCAGACAGGGTCTACGAGCAGTACTTC. Translated, it gives CASSDRVYEQYF.

This clonotype came up many times. This chain uses TRBV5-1 with TRBJ2-7; TRBD1 agrees at 11 bases. This CDR3 region has 15 residues. Germline values: CDR1 SGHRS, CDR2 YFSETQ. Trimming at V came to 0 bases and at J to 5 bases, leaving 4 bases not matched to a gene. CDR3 nucleotide sequence: TGCGCCAGCAGCTTGGAATGGACAGGGGGCAACGAGCAGTACTTC. As protein: CASSLEWTGGNEQYF.

Ten or more counts support this clonotype. This chain connects TRBV20-1 to TRBJ2-3, with TRBD2 matching 8 bases. Germline lookup yields CDR1 DFQATT and CDR2 SNEGSKA (reference sequence). Trimming cost V 6 bases and J 6 bases; bases outside gene matches: 14. The CDR3 loop spans 15 amino acids. CDR3 in amino acids: CSATPGLGFLDTQYF. CDR3 nucleotides: TGCAGTGCAACACCGGGACTAGGTTTTCTTGATACGCAGTATTTT.

This clonotype was found many times. The rearrangement joins TRBV6-1 to TRBJ2-7; TRBD2 agrees at 8 bases. In germline, CDR1 is MNHNS, CDR2 SASEGT. V was pared by 6 bases and J by 1 base, with 8 bases of the junction left unmatched. The length of the CDR3 is 15 residues. CDR3 coding DNA: TGTGCCAGCAGGAGAGCGGGGGACGGATCCTACGAGCAGTACTTC. It yields the protein CASRRAGDGSYEQYF.

This clonotype was seen many times. The V gene is TRBV5-1, the J gene TRBJ1-4; D is perhaps TRBD1 (5 bases). V dropped 0 bases and J dropped 10 bases, with 19 bases sitting between them. This CDR3 spans 16 amino acids. Germline V gene lookup returns CDR1 SGHRS and CDR2 YFSETQ. The CDR3 loop reads CASSLESAALRGKLFF. In nucleotides, the CDR3 is TGCGCCAGCAGCTTGGAGTCGGCAGCTCTAAGGGGAAAACTGTTTTTT.

On this clonotype: Mismatch with germline at one junction end may stem from a read error. V usage is TRBV4-2 and J usage is TRBJ2-7; D remains unclear. This CDR3 is 13 amino acids long. CDR1 is LGHNA and CDR2 is YNFKEQ in the germline V gene. The CDR3 DNA reads TGTGCCAGCAGTCAAGAAATAGTCTACGTGCAGTACTTC. Protein product: CASSQEIVYVQYF.

As to this clonotype: This CDR3 fails to terminate in the conserved phenylalanine or tryptophan, so it likely reflects a read error. V gene TRBV29-1 combines with J gene TRBJ2-7; 7 nucleotides align to TRBD2. Germline CDR1 and CDR2: SQVTM and ANQGSEA. The CDR3 is 14 amino acids. The CDR3 DNA follows: TGCAGTGTTGCGGGCGGGGGTGGCTCCTACGAGCAGTACCTC. It codes for CSVAGGGGSYEQYL.

This clonotype has at least ten counts. The rearrangement links TRBV28 to TRBJ1-2; tentative D call: TRBD1 (6 bases). Germline V gene data show CDR1 as MDHEN and CDR2 as SYDVKM. The V gene lost 6 bases and the J gene lost 5 bases, with 13 bases spanning the gap. CDR3 length: 13 residues. The CDR3 spells CASSRGGGYGYTF. CDR3 nucleotide sequence: TGTGCCAGCAGCCGAGGGGGGGGATATGGCTACACCTTC.

This clonotype was counted ten times or more. V and J are TRBV29-1 and TRBJ2-7; D not certain. Per the germline V gene, CDR1 is SQVTM and CDR2 is ANQGSEA. This CDR3 comprises 13 residues. Trimming removed 5 bases at V and 0 bases at J, with 11 bases between. The CDR3 protein is CSVRLTSSYEQYF. CDR3 coding DNA: TGCAGCGTTAGACTCACTTCCTCCTACGAGCAGTACTTC.